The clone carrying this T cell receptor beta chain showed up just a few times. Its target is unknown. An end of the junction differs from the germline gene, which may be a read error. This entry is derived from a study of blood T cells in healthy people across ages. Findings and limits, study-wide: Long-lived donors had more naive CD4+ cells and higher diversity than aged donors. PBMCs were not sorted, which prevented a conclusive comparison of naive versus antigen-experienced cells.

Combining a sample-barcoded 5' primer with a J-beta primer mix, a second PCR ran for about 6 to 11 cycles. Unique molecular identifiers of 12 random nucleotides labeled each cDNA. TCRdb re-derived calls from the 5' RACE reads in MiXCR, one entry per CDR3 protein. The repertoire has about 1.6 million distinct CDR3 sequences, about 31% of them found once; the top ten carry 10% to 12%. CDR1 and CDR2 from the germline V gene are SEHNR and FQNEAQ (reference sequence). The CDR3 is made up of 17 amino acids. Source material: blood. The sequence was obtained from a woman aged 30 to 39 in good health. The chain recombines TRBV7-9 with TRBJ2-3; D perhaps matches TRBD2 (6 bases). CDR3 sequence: CTSSLGAWGGPTDTQYF. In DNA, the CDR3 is TGTACCAGCAGCTTAGGGGCTTGGGGAGGCCCCACAGATACGCAGTATTTT.